This TCR beta chain stems from a study of blood T cell repertoires in COVID-19. This CDR3 is 17 amino acids long. CDR1 and CDR2 from the germline V gene are SGDLS and YYNGEE. V lost 4 bases, J lost 3 bases, and 22 bases lay in between. In the authors' workflow: Researchers report that nucleated cell counts were estimated from reference gene primer amplification. Produced via immunoSEQ multiplex PCR; TCRdb's table is partial and in-frame only. That table is the source of V, J and clone size, and D and trimming were worked out from the DNA. The table lists fewer than 350,000 clones, less than 85% of them singletons. Those who participated ranged in age from about 18 to 89 years and resided in 20 to 30 US areas. A case of COVID-19 had been met by exposed participants within 2 weeks before study entry.

This TCR was recovered from a woman in her twenties or thirties who had been exposed to COVID-19. The V and J genes are TRBV9 and TRBJ1-2, with TRBD1 as a possible D gene (5 bases). Sequencing was performed on PBMCs or T cells enriched from blood (not recorded which). DNA for the CDR3: TGTGCCAGCAGCTTAGCTCTAGGGGCAAGTCAGCACTATGGCTACACCTTC. Amino acids: CASSLALGASQHYGYTF.